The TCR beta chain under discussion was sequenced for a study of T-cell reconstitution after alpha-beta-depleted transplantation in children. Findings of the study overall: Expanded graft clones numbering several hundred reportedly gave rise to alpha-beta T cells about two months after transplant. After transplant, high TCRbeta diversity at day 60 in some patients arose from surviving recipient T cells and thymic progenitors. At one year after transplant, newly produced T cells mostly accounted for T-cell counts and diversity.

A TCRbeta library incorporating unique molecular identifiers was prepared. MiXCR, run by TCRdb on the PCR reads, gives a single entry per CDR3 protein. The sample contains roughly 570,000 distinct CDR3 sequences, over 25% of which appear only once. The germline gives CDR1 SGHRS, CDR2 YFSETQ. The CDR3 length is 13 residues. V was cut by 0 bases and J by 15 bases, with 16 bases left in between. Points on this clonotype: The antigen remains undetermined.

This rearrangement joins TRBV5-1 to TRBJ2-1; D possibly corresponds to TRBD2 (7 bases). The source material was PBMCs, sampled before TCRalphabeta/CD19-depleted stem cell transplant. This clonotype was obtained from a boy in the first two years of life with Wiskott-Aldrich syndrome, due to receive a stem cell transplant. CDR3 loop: CASSLVGQGRAFF. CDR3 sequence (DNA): TGCGCCAGCAGCTTGGTCGGGCAGGGGAGGGCGTTCTTC.